The 5 T cell receptor beta chains in this list originate from one sample, sequenced in a study of Ad26.COV2.S vaccination and SARS-CoV-2 variants. Only in-frame clones appear in the TCRdb table, and some are missing; sequencing was by immunoSEQ multiplex PCR. The sample records around 420,000 clones, more than 75% being singletons. Treatment: roughly 20 received Ad26.COV2.S at low or high dose, single or two shots; roughly five received placebo; per-sample allocation not given. Day 63 following the first vaccine or placebo injection was when the samples were taken. The source material was peripheral blood, sampled in a trial of Ad26.COV2.S vaccine versus placebo. Every receptor here comes from a person between 18 and 60 years old who received the Ad26.COV2.S COVID-19 vaccine or a placebo.

The V call is TRBV7-2, the J call TRBJ1-1, with D unclear. With 6 bases removed from V and 1 base from J, the gap between germline ends came to 12 bases. CDR1 and CDR2 from the germline V gene are SGHTA and FQGNSA. The CDR3 has 14 amino acids. CDR3 protein: CASRRNRQNTEAFF. Here the CDR3 DNA reads TGTGCCAGCAGGCGGAACAGACAGAACACTGAAGCTTTCTTT.

The chain couples TRBV19 to TRBJ1-2; a possible D gene is TRBD1 (5 bases). This CDR3 region has 14 residues. Germline assignment: CDR1 LNHDA and CDR2 SQIVND (reference sequence). Trimming stripped 7 bases from V and 7 bases from J, with 19 bases between. This CDR3 is CASTGDLRGGGYTF. The CDR3 region has the DNA TGTGCCAGTACCGGGGACCTTCGTGGCGGTGGCTACACCTTC.

This chain connects TRBV7-6 to TRBJ2-7; perhaps TRBD1 as D (7 bases). V lost 4 bases, J lost 4 bases, and 14 bases lay in between. The length of the CDR3 is 14 residues. The V gene's germline CDR1 is SGHVS and CDR2 FNYEAQ. DNA for the CDR3: TGTGCCAGCAGCTGGGGGGACAGCTATTACGAGCAGTACTTC. Translating gives CASSWGDSYYEQYF.

This rearrangement joins TRBV30 to TRBJ1-6; 7 nucleotides match TRBD1. V dropped 1 base and J dropped 6; count of bases not matched to a gene: 3. The CDR3 covers 14 residues. CDR1 is GTSNPN, CDR2 SVGIG, per germline (reference sequence). The CDR3 loop reads CAWSEGQTNSPLHF. CDR3 in DNA: TGTGCCTGGAGTGAGGGACAGACTAATTCACCCCTCCACTTT.

The CDR3 nucleotides are TGTGCCACCAGGTCCGGGACAGGCTCTGGAAACACCATATATTTT. Translating gives CATRSGTGSGNTIYF. The rearrangement joins TRBV15 to TRBJ1-3, with TRBD1 matching 8 bases. In germline, CDR1 is LNHNV, CDR2 YYDKDF (reference sequence). The CDR3 runs 15 residues. V gave up 6 bases and J gave up 0 bases; unmatched junction bases: 4.